A single sample is the source of the 29 T cell receptor beta chains below, sequenced in a study of identical twins. A single record per CDR3 protein comes from TCRdb applying MiXCR to the 5' RACE reads. The sample has approximately 220,000 distinct CDR3 sequences, approximately 8% seen once; the top ten hold more than 5%. The sample also formed part of further work on yellow fever vaccine responses in identical twins.

Sequencing input: CD8+ T cells sorted from blood. These TCRs come from a young woman in good health.

This clonotype was observed a handful of times. The rearrangement uses TRBV12-3 or TRBV12-4 and TRBJ1-2; D gene uncertain. The ends were cut back, 2 bases at V and 8 bases at J, with 24 bases in the middle. CDR3 length equals 17 residues. The CDR3 DNA reads as TGTGCCAGCAGTTTATTCGGGTCTGGAGACAACCCTAACGGCTACACCTTC. Protein: CASSLFGSGDNPNGYTF.

This clonotype has more than one count but fewer than ten. J is TRBJ1-6 and V is TRBV10-2, with D perhaps TRBD1 (6 bases). V was clipped by 6 bases and J by 6 bases, with 12 bases between them. CDR1 and CDR2 from the germline V gene are WSHSY and SAAADI. The length of the CDR3 is 14 residues. CDR3 sequence: CASRSTGANSPLHF. In DNA, the CDR3 is TGCGCCAGCAGGTCGACAGGCGCTAATTCACCCCTCCACTTT.

The chain has TRBV7-6 and TRBJ2-2, with D possibly being TRBD2 (6 bases). The CDR3 totals 15 residues. Trimming removed 5 bases at V and 5 bases at J, with 15 bases between. Germline V CDR1 and CDR2: SGHVS, FNYEAQ. This CDR3 is CASSANGGGTGELFF. As DNA, the CDR3 is TGTGCCAGCAGCGCAAACGGGGGTGGGACCGGGGAGCTGTTTTTT.

This clonotype came up a few times. The V and J genes are TRBV12-3 or TRBV12-4 and TRBJ2-3, with no clear D. V lost 2 bases and J 2 bases, leaving 5 bases between the germline ends. The CDR3 runs to 13 residues. The CDR3 nucleotides are TGTGCCAGCAGTTTACTCGACACAGATACGCAGTATTTT. This codes for CASSLLDTDTQYF.

This clonotype came up many times. This rearrangement joins TRBV10-3 to TRBJ1-3, with TRBD1 as a possible D gene (5 bases). Germline V gives CDR1 ENHRY, CDR2 SYGVKD. V was pared by 3 bases and J by 0 bases, with 12 bases between. The CDR3 contains 16 residues. CDR3 DNA: TGTGCCATCAGTGACCTGGGGCCGATCTCTGGAAACACCATATATTTT. Translation: CAISDLGPISGNTIYF.

In this sample, this clonotype turned up many times. CDR3 in DNA: TGTGCCAGCAGGGACTTACGGGACAGTTACTACGAGCAGTACTTC. Its translation: CASRDLRDSYYEQYF. J is TRBJ2-7 and V is TRBV6-1, with TRBD1 identical over 7 bases. The CDR3 extends over 15 amino acids. Germline assignment: CDR1 MNHNS and CDR2 SASEGT. V lost 6 bases to trimming and J lost 3 bases; unmatched junction nucleotides: 11.

This clonotype occurred a few times. The chain recombines TRBV20-1 with TRBJ2-1, with 12 bases identical to TRBD2. This CDR3 has 15 amino acids. The trim removed 0 bases at V and 4 bases at J, leaving 1 base unmatched. Germline CDR1 and CDR2: DFQATT and SNEGSKA (reference sequence). The CDR3 DNA sequence: TGCAGTGCTAGAGAAACTAGCGGGAGGTACAATGAGCAGTTCTTC. It encodes CSARETSGRYNEQFF.

The sample holds a few counts of this clonotype. This sequence joins TRBV2 and TRBJ2-5; 14 bases align to TRBD2. Germline V gene lookup returns CDR1 SNHLY and CDR2 FYNNEI. This CDR3 region has 16 residues. The V gene end was trimmed by 4 bases and the J gene end by 3 bases; junction bases not matched to a gene: 4. CDR3 DNA: TGTGCCAGCAGTGTCGGGACTAGCGGGGGAAAAGAGACCCAGTACTTC. It encodes CASSVGTSGGKETQYF.

This clonotype has at least ten counts. The J gene is TRBJ1-5, the V gene TRBV12-3 or TRBV12-4; the D gene is possibly TRBD1 (5 bases). The CDR3 is 15 residues long. Trimming stripped 7 bases from V and 1 base from J, with 14 bases between. DNA for the CDR3: TGTGCCAGCACCGCCGACGGGGGGAGCAATCAGCCCCAGCATTTT. It encodes CASTADGGSNQPQHF.

This clonotype was detected ten times or more. The V call is TRBV6-5, the J call TRBJ2-3, with 10 positions matching TRBD1. Germline V gene data show CDR1 as MNHEY and CDR2 as SVGAGI. Trimming removed 7 bases from V and 3 bases from J; junction bases left unmatched: 7. This CDR3 is 15 amino acids long. CDR3 protein: CASKPGTGDTDTQYF. The CDR3 DNA reads TGTGCCAGCAAACCGGGGACAGGGGATACAGATACGCAGTATTTT.

This chain joins TRBV20-1 and TRBJ2-7, with 7 bases that match TRBD2. The J segment lost 3 bases and the V segment lost 5 bases, leaving 7 bases of the junction unmatched. Per germline, CDR1 DFQATT and CDR2 SNEGSKA (reference sequence). The CDR3 totals 13 residues. Here the CDR3 reads CSAPQPGGYEQYF. As DNA, the CDR3 is TGCAGTGCTCCTCAACCGGGAGGCTACGAGCAGTACTTC.

This clonotype was seen many times. This chain links TRBV6-1 with TRBJ2-7; 14 bases are shared with TRBD2. CDR1 and CDR2 (germline): MNHNS, SASEGT. V lost 6 bases, J lost 2 bases, and 3 bases stayed unmatched. This CDR3 is built from 15 residues. In DNA, the CDR3 is TGTGCCAGCAGGGGGGGACTAGCGGGAGCCTACGAGCAGTACTTC. This gives the protein CASRGGLAGAYEQYF.

The chain uses TRBV2 and TRBJ1-2; perhaps TRBD1 as D (5 bases). Germline V gives CDR1 SNHLY, CDR2 FYNNEI. The CDR3 covers 13 residues. The V gene lost 5 bases and the J gene lost 6 bases, with 13 bases spanning the gap. The CDR3 loop reads CASSPRGENGYTF. In DNA, the CDR3 is TGTGCCAGCAGTCCAAGAGGGGAGAATGGCTACACCTTC. The full variable domain, its missing parts supplied by reference TRBV2 and TRBJ1-2, is EPEVTQTPSHQVTQMGQEVILRCVPISNHLYFYWYRQILGQKVEFLVSFYNNEISEKSEIFDDQFSVERPDGSNFTLKIRSTKLEDSAMYFCASSPRGENGYTFGSGTRLTVV.

This clonotype was counted between two and nine times. J is TRBJ2-3 and V is TRBV24-1; D might be TRBD2 (5 bases). Trimming left V 4 bases short and J 2 bases short, with 15 bases between. CDR3 length: 16 residues. From germline, CDR1 is KGHDR and CDR2 SFDVKD. The DNA for the CDR3 is TGTGCCACCAGTGAGGACTTCTCGGGGAACACAGATACGCAGTATTTT. Its protein product is CATSEDFSGNTDTQYF.

This clonotype was detected many times. The chain combines TRBV5-1 with TRBJ1-1; no clear D. The CDR3 length is 13 residues. Between the trimmed V and J ends, which lost 2 bases and 2 bases, there was a span of 7 bases. CDR1 is SGHRS, CDR2 YFSETQ, per germline. The CDR3 spells CASSFGPNTEAFF. The CDR3 DNA reads TGCGCCAGCAGCTTCGGTCCCAACACTGAAGCTTTCTTT.

This clonotype was seen a handful of times. This sequence joins TRBV29-1 and TRBJ1-5, with D unclear. CDR3 length: 13 amino acids. Germline V gene data show CDR1 as SQVTM and CDR2 as ANQGSEA. Trimming removed 4 bases from V and 2 bases from J, with 9 bases in between. The CDR3 nucleotides read TGCAGCGTTGGTGAGCCTGGCAATCAGCCCCAGCATTTT. Encoded protein: CSVGEPGNQPQHF.

V and J are TRBV25-1 and TRBJ2-7; D is tentatively TRBD1 or TRBD2 (5 bases each). The V end lost 6 bases, the J end lost 4 bases, and 22 bases lay between the germline ends. CDR1 MGHDK and CDR2 SYGVNS come from the germline V gene. This CDR3 has 16 residues. CDR3 in amino acids: CASSTETGPRRYEQYF. The DNA for the CDR3 is TGTGCCAGCAGCACTGAGACGGGACCGAGGAGGTACGAGCAGTACTTC.

The chain links TRBV27 to TRBJ2-7, with D unresolved. CDR3 length: 10 residues. Per germline, CDR1 MNHEY and CDR2 SMNVEV (reference sequence). The V gene lost 8 bases and the J gene lost 2 bases, with 4 bases spanning the gap. CDR3 sequence: CASGTYEQYF. For the CDR3, the DNA is TGTGCCAGCGGAACCTACGAGCAGTACTTC.

For this clonotype: A much larger clone differs by one base, so this may be a read error. The chain carries TRBV2 and TRBJ2-2; D perhaps matches TRBD2 (6 bases). V shed 5 bases and J shed 1 base, with 11 bases lying between them. The length of the CDR3 is 15 residues. In germline, CDR1 is SNHLY, CDR2 FYNNEI. Here the CDR3 reads CASSYPSENTGELFF. CDR3 coding DNA: TGTGCCAGCAGTTATCCTAGCGAGAACACCGGGGAGCTGTTTTTT.

In its sample, this clonotype was seen a few times. The chain couples TRBV7-8 to TRBJ2-5; tentative D call: TRBD1 (6 bases). Trimming left V 5 bases short and J 2 bases short, with 12 bases between. The CDR3 has 14 amino acids. Germline V CDR1 and CDR2: SGHVS, FQNEAQ. The CDR3 DNA reads as TGTGCCAGCAGCCCGAACAGGGATCAAGAGACCCAGTACTTC. Amino acid sequence: CASSPNRDQETQYF.

The chain links TRBV27 to TRBJ2-7; 10 positions match TRBD2. V shed 3 bases and J 5 bases; nucleotides not matched to a gene: 4. The germline V gene has CDR1 MNHEY and CDR2 SMNVEV (reference sequence). The CDR3 consists of 14 residues. The CDR3 DNA reads as TGTGCCAGCAGTTTGGGACTAGCGCTCGACGAGCAGTACTTC. It specifies CASSLGLALDEQYF.

In its sample, this clonotype was seen a few times. This CDR3 is CSVADGHTGELFF. The CDR3 DNA sequence: TGCAGCGTTGCAGACGGTCACACCGGGGAGCTGTTTTTT. This chain uses TRBV29-1 with TRBJ2-2; D is ambiguous. The CDR3 length is 13 residues. V was trimmed by 4 bases and J by 3 bases, leaving 9 bases between them. Germline CDR1 and CDR2: SQVTM and ANQGSEA.

This clonotype appeared many times. This chain uses TRBV20-1 with TRBJ2-3; 8 bases are a match to TRBD2. This CDR3 contains 17 residues. The germline gives CDR1 DFQATT, CDR2 SNEGSKA (reference sequence). The junction had 10 bases not matched to a gene; V was cut back by 0 bases and J by 2 bases. CDR3: CSARERSGSWDTDTQYF. The CDR3 DNA reads TGCAGTGCTAGAGAGAGGAGCGGGAGCTGGGACACAGATACGCAGTATTTT.

V usage is TRBV10-3 and J usage is TRBJ2-1, with TRBD2 as a possible D gene (7 bases). The V gene's germline CDR1 is ENHRY and CDR2 SYGVKD. With 7 bases removed from V and 6 bases from J, the gap between germline ends came to 13 bases. This CDR3 has 13 residues. CDR3 residues: CAINDGGLNEQFF. For the CDR3, the DNA is TGTGCCATCAACGACGGGGGGCTCAATGAGCAGTTCTTC.

In its sample, this clonotype was seen a few times. This sequence joins TRBV6-4 and TRBJ2-1, with 10 nucleotides matching TRBD2. This CDR3 comprises 14 residues. Germline trimming cut 2 bases from V and 13 bases from J; bases unmatched to any gene: 8. Germline V gene lookup returns CDR1 MRHNA and CDR2 SNTAGT. CDR3 loop: CASSDASGTSAQFF. CDR3 DNA: TGTGCCAGCAGTGACGCCTCCGGGACTAGCGCACAGTTCTTC.

The chain has TRBV6-1 and TRBJ2-1; 12 bases match TRBD2. The trim removed 7 bases at V and 6 bases at J, leaving 7 bases unmatched. The germline gives CDR1 MNHNS, CDR2 SASEGT. The CDR3 length is 15 residues. The CDR3 loop reads CASTRTSGNINEQFF. The CDR3 coding sequence is TGTGCCAGCACACGGACTAGCGGGAATATCAATGAGCAGTTCTTC.

This clonotype was recorded at least ten times. The chain recombines TRBV12-3 or TRBV12-4 with TRBJ2-2; D is possibly TRBD1 or TRBD2 (5 bases each). The V end lost 5 bases, the J end lost 0 bases, and 10 bases lay between the germline ends. CDR3 length: 15 residues. The CDR3 bases are TGTGCCAGCAGTCCCGGGACGGCGAACACCGGGGAGCTGTTTTTT. It encodes CASSPGTANTGELFF.

The chain joins TRBV7-7 to TRBJ2-3, with TRBD2 as a possible D gene (5 bases). This CDR3 has 15 amino acids. V was shortened by 5 bases and J by 6 bases, with 18 bases between the two germline ends. Germline V gene data show CDR1 as SSHAT and CDR2 as FNYEAQ (reference sequence). In DNA form, the CDR3 reads TGTGCCAGCAGCGTCGGGATAGGCCGAGGGGATACGCAGTATTTT. This translates into CASSVGIGRGDTQYF.

This clonotype was seen a few times. This chain links TRBV3-1 with TRBJ2-7; D possibly uses TRBD1 or TRBD2 (7 bases each). The CDR3 loop spans 17 amino acids. V gave up 7 bases and J gave up 9 bases, with 31 bases separating them. CDR1 and CDR2 (germline): LGHDT, YNNKEL (reference sequence). The chain's CDR3 is CASTSHSGEGAGNVQYF. CDR3 nucleotide sequence: TGTGCCAGCACCAGCCACTCAGGGGAGGGGGCTGGTAACGTGCAGTACTTC.